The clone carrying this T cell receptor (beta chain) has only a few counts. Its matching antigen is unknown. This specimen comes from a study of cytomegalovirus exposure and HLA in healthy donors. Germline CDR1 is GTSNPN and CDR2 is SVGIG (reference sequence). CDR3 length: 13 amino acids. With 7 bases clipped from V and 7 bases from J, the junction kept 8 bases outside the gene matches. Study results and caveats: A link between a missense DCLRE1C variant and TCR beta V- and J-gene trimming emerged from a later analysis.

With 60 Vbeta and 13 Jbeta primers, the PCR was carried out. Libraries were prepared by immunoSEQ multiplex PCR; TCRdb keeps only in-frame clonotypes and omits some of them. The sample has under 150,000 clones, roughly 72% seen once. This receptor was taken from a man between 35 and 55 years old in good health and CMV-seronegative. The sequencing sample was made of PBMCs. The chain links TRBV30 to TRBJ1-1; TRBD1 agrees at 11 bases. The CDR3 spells CASAGTGGREAFF. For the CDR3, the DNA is TGTGCCTCCGCCGGGACAGGGGGTCGTGAAGCTTTCTTT.